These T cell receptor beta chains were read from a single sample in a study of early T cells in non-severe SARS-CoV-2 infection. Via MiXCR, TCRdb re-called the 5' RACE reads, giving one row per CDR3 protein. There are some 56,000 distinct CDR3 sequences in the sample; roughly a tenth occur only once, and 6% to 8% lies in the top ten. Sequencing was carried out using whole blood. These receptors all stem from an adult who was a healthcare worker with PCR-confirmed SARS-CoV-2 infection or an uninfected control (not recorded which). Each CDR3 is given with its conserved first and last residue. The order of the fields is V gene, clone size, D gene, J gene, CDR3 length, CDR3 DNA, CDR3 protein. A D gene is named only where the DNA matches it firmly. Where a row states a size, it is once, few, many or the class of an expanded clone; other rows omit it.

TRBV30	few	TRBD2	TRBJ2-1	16	TGTGCCTGGAGTTCACCCTATGCGGGAGGGCCTAATGAGCAGTTCTTC	CAWSSPYAGGPNEQFF
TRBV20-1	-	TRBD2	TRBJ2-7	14	TGCAGTGCTAGGATAGCGGGAGGGCCGTACGAGCAGTACTTC	CSARIAGGPYEQYF
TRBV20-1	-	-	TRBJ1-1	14	TGCAGTGCTAGACCGGGACCCTTCAACACTGAAGCTTTCTTT	CSARPGPFNTEAFF
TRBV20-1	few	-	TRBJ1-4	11	TGCAGTGCGAGAGGGGGTGACAAGCTGTTTTTT	CSARGGDKLFF
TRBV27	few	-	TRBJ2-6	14	TGTGCCAGCAGGGATTTGGAGGGGGCCAACGTCCTGACTTTC	CASRDLEGANVLTF
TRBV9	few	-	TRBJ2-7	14	TGTGCCAGCAGCCCCGGGGACTCAGTGGGCGAGCAGTACTTC	CASSPGDSVGEQYF
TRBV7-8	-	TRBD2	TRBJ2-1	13	TGTGCCAGCAGCTTAGGGCAGGGAGGGCTCCCGCTCTTC	CASSLGQGGLPLF
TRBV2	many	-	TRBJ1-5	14	TGTGCCAGCAGTGTCCAGGCAGTCAATCAGCCCCAGCATTTT	CASSVQAVNQPQHF
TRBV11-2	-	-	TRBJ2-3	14	TGTGCCAGCAGCTTAGAACAGACGGAACCGGCGCAGTATTTT	CASSLEQTEPAQYF
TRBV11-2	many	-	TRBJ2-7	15	TGTGCCAGCAGCTTAGCTCGAGGAGGGTCCTACGAGCAGTACTTC	CASSLARGGSYEQYF
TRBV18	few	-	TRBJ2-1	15	TGTGCCAGCACCCCGGTGGTAGCGGCCTACAATGAGCAGTTCTTC	CASTPVVAAYNEQFF
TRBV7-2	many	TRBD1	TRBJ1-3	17	TGTGCCAGCAGCTTAAGGCCCCCAGGGGGGACTGGAAACACCATATATTTT	CASSLRPPGGTGNTIYF
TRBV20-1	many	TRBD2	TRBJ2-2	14	TGCAGTGCCGCCGGGACTAGCGTTGGCGGGGAGCTGTTTTTT	CSAAGTSVGGELFF
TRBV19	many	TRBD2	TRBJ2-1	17	TGTGCCAGTAGTCTCCGGGGTAGCGGGTCCCTGACCAATGAGCAGTTCTTC	CASSLRGSGSLTNEQFF
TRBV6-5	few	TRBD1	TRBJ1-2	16	TGTGCCAGCAGCCGCCGACAGGGAAGAGCTAACTATGGCTACACCTTC	CASSRRQGRANYGYTF
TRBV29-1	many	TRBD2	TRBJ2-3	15	TGCAGCGTTGACCCCGGGACTAGCGGGAGAGATACGCAGTATTTT	CSVDPGTSGRDTQYF
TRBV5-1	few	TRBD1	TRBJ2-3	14	TGCGCCAGCAGTCCCGGACAGGACACAGATACGCAGTATTTT	CASSPGQDTDTQYF
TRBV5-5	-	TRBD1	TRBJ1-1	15	TGTGCCAGCAGCTTACAGGGGGCCCGGAACACTGAAGCTTTCTTT	CASSLQGARNTEAFF
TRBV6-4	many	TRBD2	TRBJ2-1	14	TGTGCCAGCAGTGTGGCTAGCGGGAGAAGTGAGCAGTTCTTC	CASSVASGRSEQFF
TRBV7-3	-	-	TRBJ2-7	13	TGTGCCAGCAGCCCACAGGGAGCAGGGGTATCATACTTC	CASSPQGAGVSYF
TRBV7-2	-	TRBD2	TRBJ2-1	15	TGTGCCAGCAGCTTGTCTAGCGGGACCTACAATGAGCAGTTCTTC	CASSLSSGTYNEQFF
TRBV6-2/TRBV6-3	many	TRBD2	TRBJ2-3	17	TGTGCCAGCAGTTATTACCGGACTAGCGGGAGTACAGATACGCAGTATTTT	CASSYYRTSGSTDTQYF
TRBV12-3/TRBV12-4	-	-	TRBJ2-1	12	TGTGCCAGCAGCTTACATAGCTATGAGCAGTTCTTC	CASSLHSYEQFF
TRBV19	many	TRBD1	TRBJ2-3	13	TGTGCCAGTAGCCCTACAGGGGCAGATACGCAGTATTTT	CASSPTGADTQYF
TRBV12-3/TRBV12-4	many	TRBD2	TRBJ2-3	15	TGTGCCAGCAGTTCTAGCGGAGGAGGCACAGATACGCAGTATTTT	CASSSSGGGTDTQYF
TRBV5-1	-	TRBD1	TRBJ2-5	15	TGCGCCAGCAGCTTGGGCAGGGGGCTCCAAGAGACCCAGTACTTC	CASSLGRGLQETQYF
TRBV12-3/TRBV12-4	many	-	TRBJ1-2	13	TGTGCCAGCAGTTTACCGTGGGGAGACGGCTACACCTTC	CASSLPWGDGYTF
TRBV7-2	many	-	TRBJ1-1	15	TGTGCCAGCAGACGAGCGTCGGGGGATGCCACTGAAGCTTTCTTT	CASRRASGDATEAFF
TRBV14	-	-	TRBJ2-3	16	TGTGCCAGCAGTTCCGGGGGCCGGGCACGCACAGATACGCAGTATTTT	CASSSGGRARTDTQYF
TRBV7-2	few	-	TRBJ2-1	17	TGTGCCAGCAGCTTCGCCTCTAGCGCACCAGCCTACAATGAGCAGTTCTTC	CASSFASSAPAYNEQFF
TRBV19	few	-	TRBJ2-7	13	TGTGCCAGTAGTCCCACCGCTAGCTCCCAGCAGTACTTC	CASSPTASSQQYF
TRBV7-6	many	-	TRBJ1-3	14	TGTGCCAGCAGCTTAGGAAGGGCTGGAAACACCATATATTTT	CASSLGRAGNTIYF
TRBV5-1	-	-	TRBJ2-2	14	TGCGCCAGCAGAACTGTTTCGAACACCGGGGAGCTGTTTTTT	CASRTVSNTGELFF
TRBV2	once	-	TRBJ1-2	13	TGTGCCAGCAGCGGGGAATCGCCCTATGGCTACACCTTC	CASSGESPYGYTF
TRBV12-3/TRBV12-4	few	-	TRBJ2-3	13	TGTGCCAGCATTGGGATTAGCACAGATACGCAGTATTTT	CASIGISTDTQYF
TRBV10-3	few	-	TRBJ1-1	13	TGTGCCATCAGTGGGGCACAGGGCGCTGAAGCTTTCTTT	CAISGAQGAEAFF
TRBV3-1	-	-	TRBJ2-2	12	TGTGCCAGCAGCCGGAACACCGGGGAGCTGTTTTTT	CASSRNTGELFF
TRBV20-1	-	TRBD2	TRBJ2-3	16	TGCAGTGCCCCAAGGAGGACTAGCGGGTTAGCAGATACGCAGTATTTT	CSAPRRTSGLADTQYF
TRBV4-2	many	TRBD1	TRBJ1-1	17	TGTGCCAGCAGCCAGGAAAGGACAGGGCAACGAAACACTGAAGCTTTCTTT	CASSQERTGQRNTEAFF
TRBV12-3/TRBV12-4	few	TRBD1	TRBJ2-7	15	TGTGCCAGCAGTATACGGACAGGGGGTAACTACGAGCAGTACTTC	CASSIRTGGNYEQYF
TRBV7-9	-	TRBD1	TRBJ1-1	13	TGTGCCAGCAGCCCAGACAGGGTGACTGAAGCTTTCTTT	CASSPDRVTEAFF
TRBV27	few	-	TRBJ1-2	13	TGTGCCAGCAGCAGGGGCTCCATCTATGGCTACACCTTC	CASSRGSIYGYTF
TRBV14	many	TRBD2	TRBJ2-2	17	TGTGCCAGCAGCCAACCTAAGACTAGCGAACTCACCGGGGAGCTGTTTTTT	CASSQPKTSELTGELFF
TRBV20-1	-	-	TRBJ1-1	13	TGCAGTGGCTTAACAGAAACCCAACAGGAAGCTTTCTTT	CSGLTETQQEAFF
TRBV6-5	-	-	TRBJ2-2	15	TGTGCCAGCATTCACGTGGGTAGTGGGACCGGGGAGCTGTTTTTT	CASIHVGSGTGELFF
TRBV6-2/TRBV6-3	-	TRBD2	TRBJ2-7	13	TGTGCCAGCAGTTACGCGGGAGGTTACGAGCAGTACTTC	CASSYAGGYEQYF